The rows below give T cell receptor beta chains drawn from one sample of a study of beta chain features in type 1 diabetes. Some clones are missing from TCRdb's copy, which holds only in-frame ones; the method was immunoSEQ multiplex PCR. The sample consists of over 350,000 clones, approximately 15% of them appearing once. Sequencing was performed on naive CD4+ T cells from blood. The receptors originated from a woman aged 18-35 years in good health. Each CDR3 is given with its conserved first and last residue. D genes are given only for firm matches. Expanded clones are given a class, and other clones once, few, many or no size at all.

clone size: -
V gene: TRBV29-1
D gene: -
J gene: TRBJ1-2
CDR3 DNA: TGCAGCGTTGGACAGGCCTCTAACTATGGCTACACCTTC
CDR3 protein: CSVGQASNYGYTF

clone size: -
V gene: TRBV9
D gene: TRBD1
J gene: TRBJ2-1
CDR3 DNA: TGTGCCAGCAGCGAGGGGACAGGCAATGAGCAGTTCTTC
CDR3 protein: CASSEGTGNEQFF

clone size: few
V gene: TRBV18
D gene: -
J gene: TRBJ2-5
CDR3 DNA: TGTGCCAGCTCACTCCGGCAAGAGACCCAGTACTTC
CDR3 protein: CASSLRQETQYF

clone size: -
V gene: TRBV27
D gene: TRBD1
J gene: TRBJ2-7
CDR3 DNA: TGTGCCAGCAGTGCAGGGGGCGGGTACGAGCAGTACTTC
CDR3 protein: CASSAGGGYEQYF

clone size: -
V gene: TRBV5-1
D gene: TRBD2
J gene: TRBJ2-1
CDR3 DNA: TGCGCCAGCAGCCCCCGGGACTATCCTCGAAATGAGCAGTTCTTC
CDR3 protein: CASSPRDYPRNEQFF

clone size: few
V gene: TRBV7-9
D gene: TRBD1
J gene: TRBJ2-7
CDR3 DNA: TGTGCCAGCAGCTATGCCGGACAGGGAAGATACGAGCAGTACTTC
CDR3 protein: CASSYAGQGRYEQYF

clone size: -
V gene: TRBV6-1
D gene: -
J gene: TRBJ2-7
CDR3 DNA: TGTGCCAGCAGTGAAGGGACAGCCCTAATCTACGAGCAGTACTTC
CDR3 protein: CASSEGTALIYEQYF

clone size: few
V gene: TRBV30
D gene: TRBD2
J gene: TRBJ2-3
CDR3 DNA: TGTGCCTGGAGTGTAGCTAGGACTAGCGAGAACACAGATACGCAGTATTTT
CDR3 protein: CAWSVARTSENTDTQYF

clone size: few
V gene: TRBV19
D gene: TRBD2
J gene: TRBJ2-1
CDR3 DNA: TGTGCCAGTAGTTCAAAGCGGGAGGCCTCGAATGAGCAGTTCTTC
CDR3 protein: CASSSKREASNEQFF

clone size: -
V gene: TRBV30
D gene: -
J gene: TRBJ2-6
CDR3 DNA: TGTGCCTGGAGTGTTCGGGGGGCCAACGTCCTGACTTTC
CDR3 protein: CAWSVRGANVLTF

clone size: -
V gene: TRBV5-1
D gene: -
J gene: TRBJ2-5
CDR3 DNA: TGCGCCAGCAGCTTGGCTCGGGAGACCCAGTACTTC
CDR3 protein: CASSLARETQYF

clone size: few
V gene: TRBV29-1
D gene: -
J gene: TRBJ2-3
CDR3 DNA: TGCAGCGCCTTCACAGATACGCAGTATTTT
CDR3 protein: CSAFTDTQYF

clone size: -
V gene: TRBV6-6
D gene: -
J gene: TRBJ1-2
CDR3 DNA: TGTGCCAGCAGTTACGGGGCAGGGGAAGGCTACACCTTC
CDR3 protein: CASSYGAGEGYTF

clone size: few
V gene: TRBV28
D gene: -
J gene: TRBJ1-1
CDR3 DNA: TGTGCCACCAGACCCCGGGTCAGGGGAACTGAAGCTTTCTTT
CDR3 protein: CATRPRVRGTEAFF

clone size: -
V gene: TRBV13
D gene: -
J gene: TRBJ2-7
CDR3 DNA: TGTGCCAGCAGCCTGCGATACTACGAGCAGTACTTC
CDR3 protein: CASSLRYYEQYF

clone size: few
V gene: TRBV30
D gene: TRBD1
J gene: TRBJ2-2
CDR3 DNA: TGTGCCTGGAATCCCGACAGGGTAGGGGAGCTGTTTTTT
CDR3 protein: CAWNPDRVGELFF

clone size: few
V gene: TRBV5-6
D gene: -
J gene: TRBJ1-5
CDR3 DNA: TGTGCCAGCAGCTTCCGTAAAACAGGGAATCAGCCCCAGCATTTT
CDR3 protein: CASSFRKTGNQPQHF

clone size: -
V gene: TRBV9
D gene: TRBD1
J gene: TRBJ1-2
CDR3 DNA: TGTGCCAGCAGCCCCCAGACAGGGATCGATGGCTACACCTTC
CDR3 protein: CASSPQTGIDGYTF

clone size: few
V gene: TRBV29-1
D gene: -
J gene: TRBJ2-7
CDR3 DNA: TGCAGCGCCCAGACTAGCTCCTACGAGCAGTACTTC
CDR3 protein: CSAQTSSYEQYF

clone size: few
V gene: TRBV28
D gene: -
J gene: TRBJ2-7
CDR3 DNA: TGTGCCAGCAGTTTATCCAGTTACGAGCAGTACTTC
CDR3 protein: CASSLSSYEQYF

clone size: few
V gene: TRBV12-5
D gene: -
J gene: TRBJ2-3
CDR3 DNA: TGTGCTAGTGGTTCTCCAGATACGCAGTATTTT
CDR3 protein: CASGSPDTQYF

clone size: -
V gene: TRBV6-5
D gene: -
J gene: TRBJ2-7
CDR3 DNA: TGTGCCAGCATCGGACGGGACTCCTACGAGCAGTACTTC
CDR3 protein: CASIGRDSYEQYF

clone size: few
V gene: TRBV5-1
D gene: TRBD2
J gene: TRBJ2-1
CDR3 DNA: TGCGCCAGCAGCTTGGGACTAGCGGGTTCGTACAATGAGCAGTTCTTC
CDR3 protein: CASSLGLAGSYNEQFF

clone size: few
V gene: TRBV30
D gene: -
J gene: TRBJ1-5
CDR3 DNA: TGTGCCTGGGGAGGGTTCCCCAATCAGCCCCAGCATTTT
CDR3 protein: CAWGGFPNQPQHF

clone size: -
V gene: TRBV4-2
D gene: TRBD2
J gene: TRBJ2-2
CDR3 DNA: TGTGCCAGCAGCCAAGAAGGACTAGCGGGCACCGGGGAGCTGTTTTTT
CDR3 protein: CASSQEGLAGTGELFF

clone size: -
V gene: TRBV7-2
D gene: -
J gene: TRBJ2-1
CDR3 DNA: TGTGCCAGCAGCCTCCGATTCGGGTATCGTGTCCGTAATGAGCAGTTCTTC
CDR3 protein: CASSLRFGYRVRNEQFF

clone size: few
V gene: TRBV7-8
D gene: TRBD1
J gene: TRBJ2-7
CDR3 DNA: TGTGCCAGCAGCCCCTGGCAGGGGGCACACGAGCAGTACTTC
CDR3 protein: CASSPWQGAHEQYF

clone size: few
V gene: TRBV30
D gene: TRBD2
J gene: TRBJ2-2
CDR3 DNA: TGTGCCTGGACAGGACTAGCGGGCTGGGAGCTGTTTTTT
CDR3 protein: CAWTGLAGWELFF

clone size: few
V gene: TRBV27
D gene: TRBD2
J gene: TRBJ2-7
CDR3 DNA: TGTGCCAGCAGGGGAGGCGGGAGGGCCTACGAGCAGTACTTC
CDR3 protein: CASRGGGRAYEQYF

clone size: -
V gene: TRBV5-4
D gene: -
J gene: TRBJ2-6
CDR3 DNA: TGTGCCAGCCGACAGGACTCAGGGACTGGGGCCAACGTCCTGACTTTC
CDR3 protein: CASRQDSGTGANVLTF

clone size: -
V gene: TRBV29-1
D gene: -
J gene: TRBJ2-1
CDR3 DNA: TGCAGCGTTAAGGACAGATCCAATGAGCAGTTCTTC
CDR3 protein: CSVKDRSNEQFF

clone size: few
V gene: TRBV10-3
D gene: TRBD2
J gene: TRBJ2-3
CDR3 DNA: TGTGCCATCAGTGACGGTAGCGGGAATACGCAGTATTTT
CDR3 protein: CAISDGSGNTQYF

clone size: few
V gene: TRBV2
D gene: TRBD1
J gene: TRBJ1-1
CDR3 DNA: TGTGCCAGCAGTGCGGACAGGATAAACACTGAAGCTTTCTTT
CDR3 protein: CASSADRINTEAFF

clone size: -
V gene: TRBV5-4
D gene: TRBD2
J gene: TRBJ2-1
CDR3 DNA: TGTGCCAGCAGCTTAAAACTAGCGGGAGTGGATGAGCAGTTCTTC
CDR3 protein: CASSLKLAGVDEQFF

clone size: few
V gene: TRBV9
D gene: TRBD1
J gene: TRBJ1-1
CDR3 DNA: TGTGCCAGCAGCGACGTGGACAGGGAGAACACTGAAGCTTTCTTT
CDR3 protein: CASSDVDRENTEAFF

clone size: -
V gene: TRBV18
D gene: TRBD1
J gene: TRBJ2-4
CDR3 DNA: TGTGCCAGCTCATCACGGACAGGGGTAAACATTCAGTACTTC
CDR3 protein: CASSSRTGVNIQYF

clone size: few
V gene: TRBV9
D gene: TRBD2
J gene: TRBJ2-3
CDR3 DNA: TGTGCCACCCCGTCGCTAGCGGATTACACAGATACGCAGTATTTT
CDR3 protein: CATPSLADYTDTQYF

clone size: -
V gene: TRBV11-2
D gene: -
J gene: TRBJ2-5
CDR3 DNA: TGTGCCAGCAGCTTCCGCGGCCCTCAAGAGACCCAGTACTTC
CDR3 protein: CASSFRGPQETQYF

clone size: few
V gene: TRBV18
D gene: -
J gene: TRBJ2-3
CDR3 DNA: TGTGCCAGCTCACCTTATAAGGGGAACACAGATACGCAGTATTTT
CDR3 protein: CASSPYKGNTDTQYF

clone size: few
V gene: TRBV6-5
D gene: TRBD2
J gene: TRBJ2-2
CDR3 DNA: TGTGCCAGCAGTTCGGGACTAGCGGGAAGGACCGGGGAGCTGTTTTTT
CDR3 protein: CASSSGLAGRTGELFF

clone size: few
V gene: TRBV19
D gene: -
J gene: TRBJ1-1
CDR3 DNA: TGTGCCACTACAGGGCCGAACACTGAAGCTTTCTTT
CDR3 protein: CATTGPNTEAFF

clone size: -
V gene: TRBV5-1
D gene: -
J gene: TRBJ2-5
CDR3 DNA: TGCGCCAGCAGCACCCAGGGGCCCCAAGAGACCCAGTACTTC
CDR3 protein: CASSTQGPQETQYF

clone size: -
V gene: TRBV7-2
D gene: TRBD1
J gene: TRBJ2-7
CDR3 DNA: TGTGCCAGCAGCCCGACAGGGGGCACAGGGTACGAGCAGTACTTC
CDR3 protein: CASSPTGGTGYEQYF

clone size: -
V gene: TRBV29-1
D gene: -
J gene: TRBJ1-1
CDR3 DNA: TGCAGCGTCTACGACAGAAACACTGAAGCTTTCTTT
CDR3 protein: CSVYDRNTEAFF

clone size: few
V gene: TRBV13
D gene: TRBD2
J gene: TRBJ2-1
CDR3 DNA: TGTGCCAGCAGCTTGGGAAATAGCGGGAGACCAAATGAGCAGTTCTTC
CDR3 protein: CASSLGNSGRPNEQFF

clone size: -
V gene: TRBV4-3
D gene: TRBD2
J gene: TRBJ2-7
CDR3 DNA: TGCGCCAGCAGCCAAGTGCCGGGAGGACAATACGAGCAGTACTTC
CDR3 protein: CASSQVPGGQYEQYF

clone size: few
V gene: TRBV28
D gene: -
J gene: TRBJ2-5
CDR3 DNA: TGTGCCAGCAGTTCCCAGACTCTAAAAGAGACCCAGTACTTC
CDR3 protein: CASSSQTLKETQYF

clone size: -
V gene: TRBV30
D gene: -
J gene: TRBJ2-1
CDR3 DNA: TGTGCCTGGAGGGTTAGCGCTTACAATGAGCAGTTCTTC
CDR3 protein: CAWRVSAYNEQFF